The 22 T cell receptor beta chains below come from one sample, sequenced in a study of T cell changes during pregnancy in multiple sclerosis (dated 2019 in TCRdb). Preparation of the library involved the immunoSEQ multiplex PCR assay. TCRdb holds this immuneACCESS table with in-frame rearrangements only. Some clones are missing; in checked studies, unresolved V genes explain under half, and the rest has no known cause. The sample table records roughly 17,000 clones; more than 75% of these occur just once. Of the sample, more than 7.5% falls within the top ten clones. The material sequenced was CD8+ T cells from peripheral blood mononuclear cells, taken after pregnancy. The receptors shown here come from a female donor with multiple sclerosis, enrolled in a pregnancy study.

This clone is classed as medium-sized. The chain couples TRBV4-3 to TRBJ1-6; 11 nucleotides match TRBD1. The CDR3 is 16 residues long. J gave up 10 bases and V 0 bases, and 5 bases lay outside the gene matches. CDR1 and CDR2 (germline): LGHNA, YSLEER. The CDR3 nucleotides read TGCGCCAGCAGCCAAGATATTGGGACAGGGGGATCACCCCTCCACTTT. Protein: CASSQDIGTGGSPLHF.

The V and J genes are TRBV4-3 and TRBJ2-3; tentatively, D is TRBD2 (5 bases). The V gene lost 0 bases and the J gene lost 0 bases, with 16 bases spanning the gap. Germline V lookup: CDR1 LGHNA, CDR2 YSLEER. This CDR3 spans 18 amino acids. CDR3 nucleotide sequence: TGCGCCAGCAGCCAAGAAGCTGGGGAGTTATTAAGCACAGATACGCAGTATTTT. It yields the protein CASSQEAGELLSTDTQYF.

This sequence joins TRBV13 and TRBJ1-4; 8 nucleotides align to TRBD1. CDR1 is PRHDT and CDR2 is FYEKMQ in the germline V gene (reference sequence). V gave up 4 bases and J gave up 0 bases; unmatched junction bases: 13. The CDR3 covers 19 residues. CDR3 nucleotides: TGTGCCAGCAGCTCCGCCCCGACAGGGGTGGCCGCAACTAATGAAAAACTGTTTTTT. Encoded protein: CASSSAPTGVAATNEKLFF.

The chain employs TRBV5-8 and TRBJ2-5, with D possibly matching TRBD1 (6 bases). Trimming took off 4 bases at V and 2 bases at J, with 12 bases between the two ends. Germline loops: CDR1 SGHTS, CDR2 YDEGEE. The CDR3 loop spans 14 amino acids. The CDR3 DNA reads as TGTGCCAGCAGCCCTTGGGGGCTTCAAGAGACCCAGTACTTC. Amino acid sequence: CASSPWGLQETQYF.

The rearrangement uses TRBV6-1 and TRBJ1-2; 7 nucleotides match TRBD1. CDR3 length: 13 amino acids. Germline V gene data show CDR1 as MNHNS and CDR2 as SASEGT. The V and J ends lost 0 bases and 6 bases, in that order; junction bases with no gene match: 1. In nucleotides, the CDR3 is TGTGCCAGCAGTGAAGCTGACAGGGATGGCTACACCTTC. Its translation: CASSEADRDGYTF.

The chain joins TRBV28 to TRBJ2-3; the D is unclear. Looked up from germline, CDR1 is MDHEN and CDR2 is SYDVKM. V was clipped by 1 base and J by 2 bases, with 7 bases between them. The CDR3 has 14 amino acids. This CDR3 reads CASSLSRLTDTQYF. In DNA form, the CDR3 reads TGTGCCAGCAGTTTATCCCGACTCACAGATACGCAGTATTTT.

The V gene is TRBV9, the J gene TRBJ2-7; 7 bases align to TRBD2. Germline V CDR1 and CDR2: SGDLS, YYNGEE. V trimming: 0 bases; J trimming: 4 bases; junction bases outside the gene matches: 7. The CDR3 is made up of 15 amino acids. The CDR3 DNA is TGTGCCAGCAGCGTAGGGTGGGAGGGCCTGTACGAGCAGTACTTC. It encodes CASSVGWEGLYEQYF.

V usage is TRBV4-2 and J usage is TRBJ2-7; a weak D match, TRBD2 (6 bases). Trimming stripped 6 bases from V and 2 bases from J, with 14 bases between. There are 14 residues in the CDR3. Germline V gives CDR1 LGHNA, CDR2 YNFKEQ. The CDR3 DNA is TGTGCCAGCAGTCTACAGCGGGCAACCTACGAGCAGTACTTC. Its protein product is CASSLQRATYEQYF.

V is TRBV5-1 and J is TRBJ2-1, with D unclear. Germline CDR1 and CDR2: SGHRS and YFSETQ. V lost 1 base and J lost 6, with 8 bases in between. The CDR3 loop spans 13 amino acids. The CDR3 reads CASSLYTSNEQFF. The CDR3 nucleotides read TGCGCCAGCAGCTTGTACACATCCAATGAGCAGTTCTTC. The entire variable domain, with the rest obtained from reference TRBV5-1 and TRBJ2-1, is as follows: KAGVTQTPRYLIKTRGQQVTLSCSPISGHRSVSWYQQTPGQGLQFLFEYFSETQRNKGNFPGRFSGRQFSNSRSEMNVSTLELGDSALYLCASSLYTSNEQFFGPGTRLTVL.

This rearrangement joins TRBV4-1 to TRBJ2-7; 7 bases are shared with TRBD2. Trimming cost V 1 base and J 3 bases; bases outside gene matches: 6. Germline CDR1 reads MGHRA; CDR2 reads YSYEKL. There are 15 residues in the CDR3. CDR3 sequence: CASSQVTRGSYEQYF. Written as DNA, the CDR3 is TGCGCCAGCAGCCAAGTGACGCGGGGGAGCTACGAGCAGTACTTC.

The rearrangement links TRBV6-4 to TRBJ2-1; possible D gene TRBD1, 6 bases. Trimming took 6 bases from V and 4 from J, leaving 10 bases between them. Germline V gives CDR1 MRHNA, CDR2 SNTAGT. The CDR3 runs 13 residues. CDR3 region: CASSGDIYNEQFF. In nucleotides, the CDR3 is TGTGCCAGCAGCGGGGACATTTACAATGAGCAGTTCTTC.

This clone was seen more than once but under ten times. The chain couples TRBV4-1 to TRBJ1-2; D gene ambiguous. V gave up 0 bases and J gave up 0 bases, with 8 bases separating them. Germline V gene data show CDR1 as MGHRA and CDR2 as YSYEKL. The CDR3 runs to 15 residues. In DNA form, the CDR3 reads TGCGCCAGCAGCCAAGAGCCCGGGGCTAACTATGGCTACACCTTC. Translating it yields CASSQEPGANYGYTF.

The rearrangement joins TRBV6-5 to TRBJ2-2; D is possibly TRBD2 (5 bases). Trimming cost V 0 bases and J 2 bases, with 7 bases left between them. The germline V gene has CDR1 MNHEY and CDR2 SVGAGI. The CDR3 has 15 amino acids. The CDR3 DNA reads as TGTGCCAGCAGTTACTCGTCGGGAAACACCGGGGAGCTGTTTTTT. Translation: CASSYSSGNTGELFF.

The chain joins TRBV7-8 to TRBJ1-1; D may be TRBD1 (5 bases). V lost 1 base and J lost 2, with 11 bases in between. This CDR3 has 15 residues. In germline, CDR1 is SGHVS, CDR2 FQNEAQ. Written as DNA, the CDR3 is TGTGCCAGCAGCTTAGTCCCAGGGATAAACACTGAAGCTTTCTTT. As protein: CASSLVPGINTEAFF.

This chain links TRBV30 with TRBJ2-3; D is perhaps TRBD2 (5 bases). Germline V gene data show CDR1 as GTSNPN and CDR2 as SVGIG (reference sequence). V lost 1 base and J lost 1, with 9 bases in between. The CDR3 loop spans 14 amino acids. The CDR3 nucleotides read TGTGCCTGGAGTGGGGCCGGGGGCACAGATACGCAGTATTTT. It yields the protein CAWSGAGGTDTQYF.

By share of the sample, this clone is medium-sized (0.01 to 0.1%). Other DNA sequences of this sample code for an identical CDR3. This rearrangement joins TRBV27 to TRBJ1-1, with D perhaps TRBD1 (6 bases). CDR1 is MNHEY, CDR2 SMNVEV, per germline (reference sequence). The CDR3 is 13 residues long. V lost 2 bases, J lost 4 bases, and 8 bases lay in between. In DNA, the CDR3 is TGTGCCAGCAGTTTAGGCAGGGGCACTGAAGCTTTCTTT. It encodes CASSLGRGTEAFF.

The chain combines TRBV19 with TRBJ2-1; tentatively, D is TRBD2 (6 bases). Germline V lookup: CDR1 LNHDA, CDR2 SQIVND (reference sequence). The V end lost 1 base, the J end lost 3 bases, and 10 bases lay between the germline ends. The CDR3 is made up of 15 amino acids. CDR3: CASSIAGEGYNEQFF. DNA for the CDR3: TGTGCCAGTAGTATAGCGGGAGAGGGCTACAATGAGCAGTTCTTC.

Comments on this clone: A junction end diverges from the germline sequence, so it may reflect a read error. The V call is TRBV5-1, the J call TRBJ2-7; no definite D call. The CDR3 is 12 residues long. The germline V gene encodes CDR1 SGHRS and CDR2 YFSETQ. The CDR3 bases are TGCGCCAGCAGCTTGGACTCCCACGAGCAGTACTTC. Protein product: CASSLDSHEQYF.

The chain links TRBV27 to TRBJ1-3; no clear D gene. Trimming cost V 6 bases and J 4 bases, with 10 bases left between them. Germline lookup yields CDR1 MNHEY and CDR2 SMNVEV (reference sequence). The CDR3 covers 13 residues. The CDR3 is CASSVDGGNTIYF. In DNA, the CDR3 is TGTGCCAGCAGCGTCGACGGGGGAAACACCATATATTTT.

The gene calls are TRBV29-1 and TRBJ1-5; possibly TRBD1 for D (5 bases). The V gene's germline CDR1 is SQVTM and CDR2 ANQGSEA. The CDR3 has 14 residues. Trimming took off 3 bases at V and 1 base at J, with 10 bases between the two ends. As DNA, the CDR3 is TGCAGCGTTGACGGGGGAGGCAGCAATCAGCCCCAGCATTTT. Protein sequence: CSVDGGGSNQPQHF.

CDR3 nucleotide sequence: TGTGCTAGTGGTGACGGGACAGGGAGGGACGAGCAGTACTTC. Translating it yields CASGDGTGRDEQYF. The chain carries TRBV12-5 and TRBJ2-7; TRBD1 aligns across 9 bases. This CDR3 has 14 amino acids. V lost 5 bases, J lost 5 bases, and 7 bases stayed unmatched. CDR1 is LGHNT and CDR2 is FRNRAP in the germline V gene.

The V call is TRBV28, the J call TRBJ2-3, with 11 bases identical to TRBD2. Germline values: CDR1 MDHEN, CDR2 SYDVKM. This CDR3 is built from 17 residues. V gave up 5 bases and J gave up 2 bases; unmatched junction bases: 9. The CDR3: CASSPTTTSGITDTQYF. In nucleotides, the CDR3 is TGTGCCAGCAGTCCGACAACGACTAGCGGGATCACAGATACGCAGTATTTT.